This TCR beta chain was recorded in a study of cytomegalovirus exposure and HLA in healthy donors. Overall study findings and caveats: In a later analysis, a missense DCLRE1C variant was linked to TCR beta V- and J-gene trimming.

Amplification used 60 Vbeta primers and 13 Jbeta primers. Method: immunoSEQ multiplex PCR; TCRdb's copy keeps in-frame clones and lacks some. Of 85,000 to 100,000 clones listed, 84% were seen once; the top ten hold around 6%. Trimming stripped 2 bases from V and 2 bases from J, with 15 bases between. This CDR3 region has 16 residues. Germline CDR1 reads LNHNV; CDR2 reads YYDKDF (reference sequence). Concerning this clone: What it binds is unknown.

The chain uses TRBV15 and TRBJ1-2; TRBD1 might be the D (6 bases). Sequences were obtained from PBMCs. The source is a woman between 18 and 29 years old in good health and CMV-seropositive. CDR3: CATSRPRGGGNYGYTF. CDR3 nucleotide sequence: TGTGCCACCAGCAGACCCCGGGGGGGCGGAAACTATGGCTACACCTTC.